This T cell receptor beta chain was recorded in a study of vaccination and CD4 T cells after COVID-19. A note on this clonotype: Its antigen is unknown.

Germline CDR1 reads MDHEN; CDR2 reads SYDVKM. This CDR3 spans 14 amino acids. V was clipped by 7 bases and J by 5 bases, with 17 bases between them. Regarding treatment: roughly 10-day PBMC culture with coronavirus spike peptide pools or control peptides (ViraFEST assay). Oncomine TCR Beta short-read sequencing was applied to DNA from cultured CD4+ T cells. TCRdb re-analysed the PCR reads in MiXCR, keeping a single row per CDR3 protein. The profile shows about 14,000 distinct CDR3 sequences, around half of them singletons. The V call is TRBV28, the J call TRBJ1-2, with D possibly matching TRBD1 (5 bases). This clonotype was sampled from a human donor who had recovered from COVID-19. The specimen sequenced was CD4+ T cells from blood, cultured in vitro. CDR3 residues: CASTQERGYYGYTF. In DNA form, the CDR3 reads TGTGCCAGCACACAGGAGAGGGGATATTATGGCTACACCTTC.